These 10 T cell receptor beta chains originate from one sample sequenced in a study of OX40 agonist ivuxolimab in advanced cancers. Data came from immunoSEQ multiplex PCR; TCRdb stores just in-frame clones and leaves some out. The sample carries 90,000 to 120,000 clones, around 93% recorded once. The specimen comprised CD4+ or CD8+ T cells sorted from blood, sampled in a trial of the OX40 agonist ivuxolimab. These receptors all come from an adult with an advanced solid tumor such as melanoma, head and neck, liver or kidney cancer.

The chain combines TRBV7-9 with TRBJ1-2; tentatively, D is TRBD1 (6 bases). This CDR3 is 14 amino acids long. Per the germline V gene, CDR1 is SEHNR and CDR2 is FQNEAQ (reference sequence). With 1 base removed from V and 8 bases from J, the gap between germline ends came to 14 bases. CDR3 residues: CASSLGDTRDGYTF. The DNA for the CDR3 is TGTGCCAGCAGCTTAGGGGACACCCGGGACGGCTACACCTTC.

V usage is TRBV30 and J usage is TRBJ1-4; D is perhaps TRBD1 (5 bases). V was clipped by 1 base and J by 2 bases, with 5 bases between them. The CDR3 is made up of 13 amino acids. Germline V CDR1 and CDR2: GTSNPN, SVGIG (reference sequence). CDR3 DNA sequence: TGTGCCTGGAGTGGACAGACTAATGAAAAACTGTTTTTT. Translating gives CAWSGQTNEKLFF.

This clone was observed a single time. The chain uses TRBV27 and TRBJ1-5, with D maybe TRBD1 (5 bases). Germline CDR1 is MNHEY and CDR2 is SMNVEV (reference sequence). The length of the CDR3 is 13 residues. V was trimmed by 8 bases and J by 4 bases, leaving 12 bases between them. The CDR3 DNA is TGTGCCAGCCGATTAGGGGTTAATCAGCCCCAGCATTTT. This sequence encodes CASRLGVNQPQHF.

This clone came up once. The CDR3 nucleotides are TGCGCCTCCAGGACCGGGGGGTCCTCCTACGAGCAGTACTTC. Translated: CASRTGGSSYEQYF. The rearrangement uses TRBV5-1 and TRBJ2-7; 7 positions match TRBD2. The CDR3 sequence is 14 residues long. V shed 10 bases, J shed 0 bases, and the junction held 10 bases outside the gene matches. Per the germline V gene, CDR1 is SGHRS and CDR2 is YFSETQ.

V is TRBV7-6 and J is TRBJ1-3, with D possibly matching TRBD1 (6 bases). The CDR3 sequence is 17 residues long. Between the trimmed V and J ends, which lost 1 base and 0 bases, there was a span of 13 bases. Germline-derived CDR1 and CDR2 are SGHVS and FNYEAQ. DNA for the CDR3: TGTGCCAGCAGCTTAGGTGCAGGGGCTAACTCTGGAAACACCATATATTTT. It translates to CASSLGAGANSGNTIYF.

This chain connects TRBV5-1 to TRBJ2-5; D is tentatively TRBD1 or TRBD2 (5 bases each). This CDR3 contains 14 residues. The V end lost 4 bases, the J end lost 5 bases, and 15 bases lay between the germline ends. Germline V gene lookup returns CDR1 SGHRS and CDR2 YFSETQ. The CDR3 nucleotides read TGCGCCAGCAGCAAGGGACCGGGTGGGGAGACCCAGTACTTC. It codes for CASSKGPGGETQYF.

This chain connects TRBV6-6 to TRBJ1-3; weak D call: TRBD1 (6 bases). Germline CDR1 is MNHNY and CDR2 is SVGAGI (reference sequence). V was shortened by 7 bases and J by 2 bases, with 15 bases between the two germline ends. There are 15 residues in the CDR3. CDR3 loop: CASTSTGSPGNTIYF. Written as DNA, the CDR3 is TGTGCCAGCACTTCGACAGGCTCCCCTGGAAACACCATATATTTT.

A single count supports this clone. The chain's CDR3 is CASSEYSPTQYF. DNA of the CDR3: TGTGCCAGCAGTGAATATAGCCCTACGCAGTATTTT. The chain couples TRBV2 to TRBJ2-3; D not resolved. The V gene lost 2 bases and the J gene lost 8 bases, with 8 bases spanning the gap. The CDR3 extends over 12 amino acids. CDR1 is SNHLY and CDR2 is FYNNEI in the germline V gene.

This rearrangement joins TRBV30 to TRBJ2-5, with D perhaps given as TRBD1 or TRBD2 (5 bases each). V dropped 3 bases and J dropped 10 bases, with 15 bases sitting between them. CDR3 length equals 12 residues. Germline V CDR1 and CDR2: GTSNPN, SVGIG (reference sequence). CDR3 region: CAWRGPSEGQYF. In DNA, the CDR3 is TGTGCCTGGAGGGGGCCGAGTGAGGGCCAGTACTTC. The variable domain in full, with the rest retrieved from reference TRBV30 and TRBJ2-5, is SQTIHQWPATLVQPVGSPLSLECTVEGTSNPNLYWYRQAAGRGLQLLFYSVGIGQISSEVPQNLSASRPQDRQFILSSKKLLLSDSGFYLCAWRGPSEGQYFGPGTRLLVL.

The chain employs TRBV6-1 and TRBJ1-3; D remains unclear. V was cut by 8 bases and J by 0 bases, with 8 bases left in between. This CDR3 spans 13 amino acids. CDR1 is MNHNS and CDR2 is SASEGT in the germline V gene. The CDR3, as DNA: TGTGCCAGCGCCGGCCGCTCTGGAAACACCATATATTTT. Its translation is CASAGRSGNTIYF.